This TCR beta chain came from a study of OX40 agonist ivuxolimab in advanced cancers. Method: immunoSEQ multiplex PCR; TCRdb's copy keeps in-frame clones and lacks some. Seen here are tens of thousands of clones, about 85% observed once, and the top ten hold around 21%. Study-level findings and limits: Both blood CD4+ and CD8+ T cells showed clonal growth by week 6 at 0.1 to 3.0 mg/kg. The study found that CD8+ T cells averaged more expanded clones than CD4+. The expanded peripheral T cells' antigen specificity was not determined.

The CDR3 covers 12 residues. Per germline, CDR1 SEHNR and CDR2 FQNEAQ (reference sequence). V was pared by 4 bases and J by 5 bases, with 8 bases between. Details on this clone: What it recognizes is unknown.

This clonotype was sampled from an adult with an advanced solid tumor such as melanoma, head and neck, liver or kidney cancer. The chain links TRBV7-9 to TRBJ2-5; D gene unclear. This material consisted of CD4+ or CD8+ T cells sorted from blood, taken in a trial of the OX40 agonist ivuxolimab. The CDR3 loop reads CASSSGRETQYF. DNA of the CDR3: TGTGCCAGCAGCTCAGGAAGGGAGACCCAGTACTTC.